The 18 T cell receptor beta chains below come from one sample, sequenced in a study of vaccination effects on CD4 cells after COVID-19. Using immunoSEQ multiplex PCR, the repertoire was profiled, and TCRdb retains in-frame clones only, with some absent. The sample records about 43,000 clones, about 80% being singletons. These receptors have no known antigen. The ViraFEST assay expanded antigen-specific CD4+ T cells with viral peptide pools before sequencing. Culture proceeded for nine to ten days, and CD4+ T cells were then isolated. The vaccine recipients had no prior SARS-CoV-2 infection, with negative nucleocapsid antibodies. The sample consisted of CD4+ T cells from PBMCs cultured with SARS-CoV-2 spike peptides, taken before COVID-19 vaccination. Receptors were obtained from a human donor who received a COVID-19 vaccine.

The chain employs TRBV5-1 and TRBJ1-1; tentatively, D is TRBD1 (6 bases). The CDR3 has 14 residues. With 0 bases removed from V and 4 bases from J, the gap between germline ends came to 10 bases. The germline V gene has CDR1 SGHRS and CDR2 YFSETQ. The CDR3 region is CASSLGQASTEAFF. CDR3 bases: TGCGCCAGCAGCTTGGGACAGGCTAGCACTGAAGCTTTCTTT.

In its sample, this clone was seen once. The gene calls are TRBV28 and TRBJ2-3; TRBD1 agrees at 10 bases. The ends lost 2 bases at V and 3 bases at J; junction bases unmatched: 2. Germline lookup yields CDR1 MDHEN and CDR2 SYDVKM. The CDR3 is made up of 15 amino acids. Written as DNA, the CDR3 is TGTGCCAGCAGTTTAGAGGGACAGGGGACAGATACGCAGTATTTT. It yields the protein CASSLEGQGTDTQYF.

The chain joins TRBV14 to TRBJ1-2; the D gene is possibly TRBD1 (5 bases). V was clipped by 0 bases and J by 3 bases, with 11 bases between them. This CDR3 comprises 15 residues. Germline V lookup: CDR1 SGHDN, CDR2 FVKESK. The CDR3 loop reads CASSQDRVPYYGYTF. The DNA for the CDR3 is TGTGCCAGCAGCCAAGACAGGGTCCCCTACTATGGCTACACCTTC.

The rearrangement uses TRBV6-6 and TRBJ1-1, with TRBD1 identical over 8 bases. With V trimmed by 6 bases and J by 7 bases, 10 bases remained unmatched. This CDR3 is built from 14 residues. Germline CDR1 is MNHNY and CDR2 is SVGAGI (reference sequence). CDR3 loop: CASSLGQGRGEAFF. In DNA form, the CDR3 reads TGTGCCAGCAGCCTCGGACAGGGAAGGGGTGAAGCTTTCTTT.

V gene TRBV7-2 combines with J gene TRBJ2-4; no definite D call. The V gene lost 5 bases and the J gene lost 0 bases, with 23 bases spanning the gap. The CDR3 is made up of 19 amino acids. CDR1 and CDR2 (germline): SGHTA, FQGNSA. The CDR3 DNA reads TGTGCCAGCAGCCCTGGGGTTGGCGCCAAAATTATAGCCAAAAACATTCAGTACTTC. Protein: CASSPGVGAKIIAKNIQYF.

The chain carries TRBV5-1 and TRBJ1-4, with 7 bases that match TRBD1. This CDR3 comprises 14 residues. In germline, CDR1 is SGHRS, CDR2 YFSETQ. With V trimmed by 4 bases and J by 8 bases, 8 bases remained unmatched. The DNA for the CDR3 is TGCGCCAGCAGCCTCCAGGGGGGGGAGGAAAAACTGTTTTTT. Amino acids: CASSLQGGEEKLFF.

The V gene is TRBV7-3, the J gene TRBJ1-2, with D possibly TRBD1 on 6 matching bases. The germline V and J ends were trimmed by 5 bases and 0 bases, with 13 bases remaining between them. The CDR3 has 15 amino acids. Germline assignment: CDR1 SGHTA and CDR2 FQGTGA. The CDR3 region is CASSAMGASNYGYTF. The CDR3 DNA is TGTGCCAGCAGCGCAATGGGGGCCTCTAACTATGGCTACACCTTC.

This rearrangement joins TRBV28 to TRBJ1-1; no firm D call. V was clipped by 4 bases and J by 4 bases, with 13 bases between them. This CDR3 has 14 amino acids. CDR1 and CDR2 (germline): MDHEN, SYDVKM. The chain's CDR3 is CASSSPGLSTEAFF. DNA for the CDR3: TGTGCCAGCAGTTCACCCGGATTGAGCACTGAAGCTTTCTTT.

The V and J genes are TRBV5-1 and TRBJ1-5; perhaps TRBD1 as D (5 bases). CDR1 is SGHRS, CDR2 YFSETQ, per germline. Between the trimmed V and J ends, which lost 4 bases and 0 bases, there was a span of 11 bases. The CDR3 sequence is 15 residues long. CDR3 sequence reads: CASSPGPNSNQPQHF. CDR3 bases: TGCGCCAGCAGCCCGGGACCTAATAGCAATCAGCCCCAGCATTTT.

This chain links TRBV7-9 with TRBJ2-1, with D possibly matching TRBD2 (5 bases). V was cut by 5 bases and J by 8 bases, with 19 bases left in between. The CDR3 is 15 amino acids. Germline CDR1 and CDR2: SEHNR and FQNEAQ (reference sequence). The CDR3 DNA reads as TGTGCCAGCAGCCCTCTTAACCGGGGAAATCATGAGCAGTTCTTC. Its translation is CASSPLNRGNHEQFF.

V is TRBV24-1 and J is TRBJ2-5; 15 nucleotides line up with TRBD2. Germline CDR1 reads KGHDR; CDR2 reads SFDVKD. V shed 3 bases and J 6 bases; nucleotides not matched to a gene: 4. This CDR3 has 16 residues. The CDR3 region is CATSDTGTSGGKTQYF. For the CDR3, the DNA is TGTGCCACCAGTGATACCGGGACTAGCGGGGGGAAGACCCAGTACTTC.

This clone has only a few counts. The gene calls are TRBV19 and TRBJ1-5, with D tentatively TRBD1 (5 bases). This CDR3 contains 15 residues. Per germline, CDR1 LNHDA and CDR2 SQIVND (reference sequence). V gave up 9 bases and J gave up 7 bases, with 22 bases separating them. The CDR3 coding sequence is TGTGCCAGCACTCGGGACGCCAACTCCCGCCAGCCCCAGCATTTT. It translates to CASTRDANSRQPQHF.

The genes are TRBV9 and TRBJ2-2, with D uncertain. CDR1 and CDR2 (germline): SGDLS, YYNGEE. The length of the CDR3 is 13 residues. The V end lost 2 bases, the J end lost 4 bases, and 6 bases lay between the germline ends. The CDR3 bases are TGTGCCAGCAGCGTTGACTTCACCGGGGAGCTGTTTTTT. Amino acids: CASSVDFTGELFF.

This sequence joins TRBV18 and TRBJ2-1; weak D call: TRBD2 (6 bases). CDR1 KGHSH and CDR2 LQKENI come from the germline V gene. With 3 bases removed from V and 9 bases from J, the gap between germline ends came to 15 bases. CDR3 length: 14 residues. CDR3 coding DNA: TGTGCCAGCTCACCCCTCGGCGGGGTCGGTGAGCAGTTCTTC. Amino acids: CASSPLGGVGEQFF.

This rearrangement joins TRBV19 to TRBJ1-5; 7 nucleotides line up with TRBD1. The V segment lost 8 bases and the J segment 7 bases; nucleotides outside the gene matches: 8. The CDR3 is made up of 13 amino acids. Germline V gene data show CDR1 as LNHDA and CDR2 as SQIVND (reference sequence). The CDR3 here is CASEKTGNQPQHF. The CDR3 region has the DNA TGTGCCAGTGAAAAGACAGGGAACCAGCCCCAGCATTTT.

This chain connects TRBV7-3 to TRBJ1-1; possibly TRBD1 for D (6 bases). This CDR3 spans 15 amino acids. Germline V gives CDR1 SGHTA, CDR2 FQGTGA. V was trimmed by 5 bases and J by 1 base, leaving 14 bases between them. The CDR3, as DNA: TGTGCCAGCAGCCTAAGGGGGGCCTCGAACACTGAAGCTTTCTTT. This codes for CASSLRGASNTEAFF.

The J gene is TRBJ1-1, the V gene TRBV29-1, with 7 positions matching TRBD1. This CDR3 has 12 residues. Germline-derived CDR1 and CDR2 are SQVTM and ANQGSEA. V lost 7 bases to trimming and J lost 6 bases; unmatched junction nucleotides: 8. Here the CDR3 reads CSADRQGAEAFF. CDR3 nucleotide sequence: TGCAGCGCCGATCGACAGGGCGCTGAAGCTTTCTTT.

The rearrangement links TRBV11-3 to TRBJ2-5, with 10 bases lining up with TRBD1. Germline V gives CDR1 SGHNT, CDR2 YENEEA. CDR3 size: 14 residues. Trimming removed 5 bases from V and 5 bases from J; junction bases left unmatched: 5. Here the CDR3 reads CASSPPGQGETQYF. The DNA for the CDR3 is TGTGCCAGCAGCCCCCCGGGACAGGGGGAGACCCAGTACTTC.